A single sample is the source of the 23 T cell receptor beta chains below, sequenced in a study of Ad26.COV2.S vaccination and SARS-CoV-2 variants. Treatment: roughly 18 received Ad26.COV2.S at low or high dose, single or two shots; roughly 5 received placebo; per-sample allocation not given. Sampling was performed 63 days after the first vaccine or placebo injection. This table comes from immunoSEQ multiplex PCR, and its TCRdb copy is limited to in-frame clones, with some not included. This table has roughly 330,000 clones, roughly 90% appearing once. The source was peripheral blood, collected in a trial of Ad26.COV2.S vaccine versus placebo. The receptors originated from a person aged 18 to 65 who received the Ad26.COV2.S COVID-19 vaccine or a placebo.

The chain uses TRBV14 and TRBJ1-1; D is possibly TRBD1 (6 bases). The CDR3 length is 14 residues. Germline CDR1 and CDR2: SGHDN and FVKESK. Trimming stripped 4 bases from V and 11 bases from J, with 20 bases between. In DNA form, the CDR3 reads TGTGCCAGCAGCCTGAACCAGGGGTTGGGGAAGGCTTTCTTT. Translated: CASSLNQGLGKAFF.

The DNA for the CDR3 is TGTGCCAGCAGTGTTGCCAAGAACACTGAAGCTTTCTTT. Protein product: CASSVAKNTEAFF. The chain uses TRBV2 and TRBJ1-1; D not resolved. Trimming took 4 bases from V and 1 from J, leaving 7 bases between them. From germline, CDR1 is SNHLY and CDR2 FYNNEI. The CDR3 runs to 13 residues. Looking up the rest from reference TRBV2 and TRBJ1-1 gives the full variable domain: EPEVTQTPSHQVTQMGQEVILRCVPISNHLYFYWYRQILGQKVEFLVSFYNNEISEKSEIFDDQFSVERPDGSNFTLKIRSTKLEDSAMYFCASSVAKNTEAFFGQGTRLTVV.

This chain joins TRBV13 and TRBJ2-7; D is uncertain. Trimming pared 3 bases from V and 1 base from J, leaving 13 bases between. Germline CDR1 reads PRHDT; CDR2 reads FYEKMQ (reference sequence). The CDR3 has 15 amino acids. CDR3 protein: CASSLVGLVSYEQYF. The CDR3 DNA reads TGTGCCAGCAGCTTGGTGGGGTTAGTATCCTACGAGCAGTACTTC.

This clone has just one count. This rearrangement joins TRBV27 to TRBJ1-2; no firm D call. V was shortened by 8 bases and J by 0 bases, with 13 bases between the two germline ends. The CDR3 is 14 amino acids. Germline V gives CDR1 MNHEY, CDR2 SMNVEV (reference sequence). CDR3 in DNA: TGTGCCAGCGGTCTGGGTGCTACTAACTATGGCTACACCTTC. It codes for CASGLGATNYGYTF.

The rearrangement links TRBV20-1 to TRBJ2-5; D call uncertain. Trimming stripped 3 bases from V and 0 bases from J, with 8 bases between. CDR3 size: 13 residues. Germline CDR1 is DFQATT and CDR2 is SNEGSKA (reference sequence). The CDR3 region is CSASIKNQETQYF. In nucleotides, the CDR3 is TGCAGTGCTAGTATAAAAAACCAAGAGACCCAGTACTTC.

The CDR3 DNA sequence: TGTGCCAGCATAGAGGAGGGCAACACTGAAGCTTTCTTT. The encoded protein is CASIEEGNTEAFF. The gene calls are TRBV25-1 and TRBJ1-1; D gene unclear. Germline V lookup: CDR1 MGHDK, CDR2 SYGVNS. V was shortened by 7 bases and J by 2 bases, with 11 bases between the two germline ends. The CDR3 extends over 13 amino acids.

The chain employs TRBV18 and TRBJ2-7; D call uncertain. Deletions cut 3 bases from V and 7 bases from J, with 13 bases between. CDR3 length: 13 residues. Per germline, CDR1 KGHSH and CDR2 LQKENI. Written as DNA, the CDR3 is TGTGCCAGCTCACCCCTCAGTACGAAAGAGCAGTACTTC. Protein sequence: CASSPLSTKEQYF. Together with reference TRBV18 and TRBJ2-7, the CDR3 gives the full variable domain: NAGVMQNPRHLVRRRGQEARLRCSPMKGHSHVYWYRQLPEEGLKFMVYLQKENIIDESGMPKERFSAEFPKEGPSILRIQQVVRGDSAAYFCASSPLSTKEQYFGPGTRLTVT.

The chain links TRBV7-8 to TRBJ2-5; D tentatively fits TRBD1 or TRBD2 (6 bases each). In germline, CDR1 is SGHVS, CDR2 FQNEAQ. The CDR3 is 13 residues long. V was trimmed by 5 bases and J by 3 bases, leaving 10 bases between them. The CDR3 loop reads CASSRGREETQYF. CDR3 nucleotides: TGTGCCAGCAGCCGGGGGCGGGAAGAGACCCAGTACTTC.

This sequence joins TRBV6-5 and TRBJ1-4; D perhaps matches TRBD1 (6 bases). From germline, CDR1 is MNHEY and CDR2 SVGAGI. V lost 0 bases to trimming and J lost 10 bases, with 12 bases between them. The CDR3 is 14 residues long. CDR3 amino acids: CASSYSPGGGKLFF. CDR3 coding DNA: TGTGCCAGCAGTTACTCGCCTGGGGGCGGAAAACTGTTTTTT.

V and J are TRBV3-1 (or the pseudogene TRBV3-2) and TRBJ2-7; no reliable D call. V lost 0 bases and J 5 bases, leaving 2 bases between the germline ends. Germline CDR1 and CDR2: LGHDT and YNNKEL (reference sequence). CDR3 size: 11 residues. CDR3 bases: TGTGCCAGCAGCCAAGAACACGAGCAGTACGTC. Translation gives CASSQEHEQYV.

V usage is TRBV11-3 and J usage is TRBJ1-6; no clear D gene. Trimming stripped 5 bases from V and 8 bases from J, with 7 bases between. The germline CDR1 and CDR2 sequences are SGHNT and YENEEA. The CDR3 covers 12 residues. CDR3 in DNA: TGTGCCAGCAGCCACTCGTATTCACCCCTCCACTTT. It encodes CASSHSYSPLHF.

The gene calls are TRBV7-8 and TRBJ1-2; tentatively, D is TRBD1 (5 bases). Trimming removed 1 base at V and 2 bases at J, with 14 bases between. CDR3 size: 16 residues. Germline V gene data show CDR1 as SGHVS and CDR2 as FQNEAQ. The CDR3 protein is CASSLESGPDNYGYTF. The CDR3 coding sequence is TGTGCCAGCAGCTTAGAATCGGGGCCAGACAACTATGGCTACACCTTC.

The gene calls are TRBV5-8 and TRBJ1-2; possibly TRBD1 for D (6 bases). Trimming shortened V by 1 base and J by 3 bases, and 10 bases separated the two germline ends. Germline V gene sequence: CDR1 SGHTS, CDR2 YDEGEE. The CDR3 is 14 amino acids. The CDR3 coding sequence is TGTGCCAGCAGCTTGATCAGGACAGACTATGGCTACACCTTC. It yields the protein CASSLIRTDYGYTF.

The V gene is TRBV15, the J gene TRBJ1-2; D uncertain. Between the trimmed V and J ends, which lost 3 bases and 4 bases, there was a span of 15 bases. Germline V lookup: CDR1 LNHNV, CDR2 YYDKDF (reference sequence). The CDR3 has 15 residues. The CDR3 spells CATSSTTRTGYGYTF. CDR3 DNA: TGTGCCACCAGCAGTACAACCCGGACGGGCTATGGCTACACCTTC.

The J gene is TRBJ2-1, the V gene TRBV7-2; the match to TRBD2 covers 11 bases. V was pared by 7 bases and J by 9 bases, with 5 bases of the junction left unmatched. The CDR3 covers 13 residues. The germline CDR1 and CDR2 sequences are SGHTA and FQGNSA. CDR3 nucleotides: TGTGCCAGCATACTAGCGGGGGTAGGTGAGCAGTTCTTC. Translating it yields CASILAGVGEQFF. The full variable domain, with the rest looked up from reference TRBV7-2 and TRBJ2-1, is GAGVSQSPSNKVTEKGKDVELRCDPISGHTALYWYRQSLGQGLEFLIYFQGNSAPDKSGLPSDRFSAERTGGSVSTLTIQRTQQEDSAVYLCASILAGVGEQFFGPGTRLTVL.

The chain has TRBV9 and TRBJ2-1, with 7 bases identical to TRBD2. Germline V gene lookup returns CDR1 SGDLS and CDR2 YYNGEE. Losses at the gene ends were 4 bases for V and 2 bases for J; bases not matched to a gene: 12. This CDR3 is built from 17 residues. The CDR3: CASSPGGAGVTYNEQFF. The CDR3 DNA is TGTGCCAGCAGCCCCGGTGGGGCGGGGGTTACCTACAATGAGCAGTTCTTC.

This sequence joins TRBV6-2 or TRBV6-3 and TRBJ1-1, with a possible D match to TRBD1 (6 bases). V was pared by 0 bases and J by 5 bases, with 19 bases between. Germline CDR1 MNHEY, CDR2 SVGEGT. The CDR3 runs to 17 residues. The DNA of the CDR3 is TGTGCCAGCAGTTACTCTCCAGGAGTTGGAGGGGGTACTGAAGCTTTCTTT. This sequence encodes CASSYSPGVGGGTEAFF.

The gene calls are TRBV7-3 and TRBJ1-5; D unresolved. CDR1 and CDR2 from the germline V gene are SGHTA and FQGTGA. V shed 5 bases and J shed 0 bases, with 23 bases lying between them. The CDR3 covers 19 residues. CDR3 region: CASSPPPGAHAYSNQPQHF. The CDR3 region has the DNA TGTGCCAGCAGCCCGCCCCCGGGAGCGCACGCTTATAGCAATCAGCCCCAGCATTTT.

This clone was recorded a few times. The V gene is TRBV6-2 or TRBV6-3, the J gene TRBJ1-5, with 9 bases that match TRBD1. CDR3 length equals 16 residues. The V and J ends lost 2 bases and 4 bases, in that order; junction bases with no gene match: 6. Per the germline V gene, CDR1 is MNHEY and CDR2 is SVGEGT. The CDR3 sequence: CASSYPQGARNQPQHF. For the CDR3, the DNA is TGTGCCAGCAGTTACCCACAGGGGGCGCGGAATCAGCCCCAGCATTTT.

This clone came up a few times. J is TRBJ2-2 and V is TRBV7-6, with 7 bases aligning to TRBD2. There are 17 residues in the CDR3. V dropped 0 bases and J dropped 4; count of bases not matched to a gene: 8. Germline lookup yields CDR1 SGHVS and CDR2 FNYEAQ. Written as DNA, the CDR3 is TGTGCCAGCAGCTTAGCAGTGTGGGAGGGCTCCACCGGGGAGCTGTTTTTT. Translating it yields CASSLAVWEGSTGELFF.

This clone came up once. The J gene is TRBJ1-2, the V gene TRBV4-2; no clear D gene. Per the germline V gene, CDR1 is LGHNA and CDR2 is YNFKEQ. The CDR3 sequence is 15 residues long. V was shortened by 0 bases and J by 1 base, with 9 bases between the two germline ends. CDR3 sequence reads: CASSQEIGNNYGYTF. In DNA form, the CDR3 reads TGTGCCAGCAGCCAAGAAATCGGTAATAACTATGGCTACACCTTC.

This chain links TRBV7-2 with TRBJ2-1; 8 positions match TRBD2. CDR3 length: 15 amino acids. Germline lookup yields CDR1 SGHTA and CDR2 FQGNSA. The J segment lost 10 bases and the V segment lost 0 bases, leaving 8 bases of the junction unmatched. The CDR3 region is CASSLAPHPGGEQFF. Here the CDR3 DNA reads TGTGCCAGCAGCTTAGCACCCCACCCGGGGGGGGAGCAGTTCTTC.

This chain uses TRBV6-2 or TRBV6-3 with TRBJ2-6; D is perhaps TRBD1 or TRBD2 (5 bases each). V was trimmed by 5 bases and J by 1 base, leaving 9 bases between them. Germline lookup yields CDR1 MNHEY and CDR2 SVGEGT. This CDR3 has 15 residues. The CDR3: CASSDGTSGANVLTF. CDR3 DNA: TGTGCCAGCAGTGACGGGACGTCTGGGGCCAACGTCCTGACTTTC.